One sample yielded the 12 T cell receptor beta chains listed below, sequenced in a study of CD8+ T cells in alopecia areata (dated by TCRdb to 2016 to 2018). Library preparation used the immunoSEQ multiplex PCR assay. RNA was extracted from all samples and reverse transcribed into cDNA, which served as template for TCR sequencing. TCRdb obtained this table from immuneACCESS and retained in-frame rearrangements with V and J assigned. These tables miss some clones; where compared with another copy, unresolved V genes account for less than half of the shortfall, and the remainder is unexplained. A total of 200,000 to 250,000 clones appear in this sample, 64% of them only once. The ten top clones hold 4% to 4.5% of the sample. The meaning of the sample's time point label: more than three weeks on oral tofacitinib. Taken with the paper, the label for treatment or condition translates to: oral pan-JAK inhibitor, 5-10 mg twice daily.

Material: CD4+ T cells sorted from blood, obtained at week 4, from a patient treated with tofacitinib. The receptors originated from a human donor with alopecia areata.

This clone has a single count. The chain carries TRBV6-5 and TRBJ1-2; a possible D gene is TRBD1 (6 bases). Germline V CDR1 and CDR2: MNHEY, SVGAGI. CDR3 length: 14 amino acids. V was shortened by 7 bases and J by 0 bases, with 12 bases between the two germline ends. The CDR3 DNA sequence: TGTGCCAGCAACCGGGACAACGCTAACTATGGCTACACCTTC. Translated: CASNRDNANYGYTF.

The J gene is TRBJ2-6, the V gene TRBV25-1; 8 nucleotides align to TRBD2. From germline, CDR1 is MGHDK and CDR2 SYGVNS. There are 17 residues in the CDR3. The J segment lost 2 bases and the V segment lost 3 bases, leaving 6 bases of the junction unmatched. CDR3 coding DNA: TGTGCCAGCAGTGATACACCGGGGGGGCCTGGGGCCAACGTCCTGACTTTC. Its protein product is CASSDTPGGPGANVLTF.

The gene calls are TRBV29-1 and TRBJ1-4; no reliable D call. The CDR3 is 12 amino acids. V shed 3 bases and J shed 6 bases, with 8 bases lying between them. Germline V gene data show CDR1 as SQVTM and CDR2 as ANQGSEA. CDR3 region: CSVDVGDEKLFF. CDR3 sequence (DNA): TGCAGCGTTGATGTCGGGGATGAAAAACTGTTTTTT.

The chain combines TRBV18 with TRBJ2-7; D gene ambiguous. CDR1 KGHSH and CDR2 LQKENI come from the germline V gene. The CDR3 sequence is 14 residues long. V lost 0 bases to trimming and J lost 1 base, with 7 bases between them. The CDR3 DNA sequence: TGTGCCAGCTCACCACCCTCTCGATCCTACGAGCAGTACTTC. Translation: CASSPPSRSYEQYF.

This clone was seen a few times. J is TRBJ1-5 and V is TRBV30; weak D call: TRBD1 (5 bases). The CDR3 length is 14 residues. Germline loops: CDR1 GTSNPN, CDR2 SVGIG (reference sequence). Trimming removed 2 bases from V and 3 bases from J, with 11 bases in between. The CDR3 loop reads CAWSIQGYNQPQHF. The CDR3 DNA sequence: TGTGCCTGGAGTATTCAGGGCTACAATCAGCCCCAGCATTTT.

V gene TRBV5-6 combines with J gene TRBJ1-1; D is uncertain. This CDR3 contains 15 residues. The V gene's germline CDR1 is SGHDT and CDR2 YYEEEE. With 4 bases removed from V and 1 base from J, the gap between germline ends came to 14 bases. CDR3 region: CASSLSSRGNTEAFF. Written as DNA, the CDR3 is TGTGCCAGCAGCCTCTCTTCTCGGGGGAACACTGAAGCTTTCTTT. The variable domain in full, with the rest retrieved from reference TRBV5-6 and TRBJ1-1, is DAGVTQSPTHLIKTRGQQVTLRCSPKSGHDTVSWYQQALGQGPQFIFQYYEEEERQRGNFPDRFSGHQFPNYSSELNVNALLLGDSALYLCASSLSSRGNTEAFFGQGTRLTVV.

The V and J genes are TRBV30 and TRBJ1-2; D ambiguous. The V and J ends lost 2 bases and 8 bases respectively, with 18 bases between them. This CDR3 contains 14 residues. CDR1 and CDR2 from the germline V gene are GTSNPN and SVGIG (reference sequence). As DNA, the CDR3 is TGTGCCTGGAGTTGGTTTCCGGGGATAGGAGGCTACACCTTC. Translating gives CAWSWFPGIGGYTF.

The chain uses TRBV29-1 and TRBJ1-5; unclear D gene. The CDR3 has 13 residues. Germline CDR1 is SQVTM and CDR2 is ANQGSEA. Trimming took 4 bases from V and 6 from J, leaving 13 bases between them. The chain's CDR3 is CSVAGHLSQPQHF. The CDR3 nucleotides read TGCAGCGTTGCCGGGCATCTGAGTCAGCCCCAGCATTTT. The whole variable domain, filled in from reference TRBV29-1 and TRBJ1-5, reads SAVISQKPSRDICQRGTSLTIQCQVDSQVTMMFWYRQQPGQSLTLIATANQGSEATYESGFVIDKFPISRPNLTFSTLTVSNMSPEDSSIYLCSVAGHLSQPQHFGDGTRLSIL.

The rearrangement links TRBV4-3 to TRBJ2-3; TRBD2 agrees at 10 bases. This CDR3 is 16 amino acids long. The junction had 3 bases not matched to a gene; V was cut back by 1 base and J by 2 bases. Germline loops: CDR1 LGHNA, CDR2 YSLEER. The CDR3 DNA is TGCGCCAGCAGCCAAGTAGCGGGGGGCTACACAGATACGCAGTATTTT. Its protein is CASSQVAGGYTDTQYF.

The chain combines TRBV30 with TRBJ1-2, with D hard to call. This CDR3 has 15 residues. CDR1 is GTSNPN, CDR2 SVGIG, per germline (reference sequence). V was cut by 0 bases and J by 6 bases, with 17 bases left in between. Here the CDR3 reads CAWSVPQTWGHGYTF. As DNA, the CDR3 is TGTGCCTGGAGTGTACCCCAGACATGGGGTCATGGCTACACCTTC.

The CDR3 DNA reads as TGTGCCAGCAGAACAGGGGGCGGTCAGCCCCAGCATTTT. Translating it yields CASRTGGGQPQHF. The V and J genes are TRBV28 and TRBJ1-5, with TRBD1 matching 9 bases. The germline CDR1 and CDR2 sequences are MDHEN and SYDVKM. The CDR3 runs to 13 residues. V shed 6 bases and J 6 bases; nucleotides not matched to a gene: 3.

V usage is TRBV15 and J usage is TRBJ1-2; the match to TRBD1 covers 8 bases. The V gene's germline CDR1 is LNHNV and CDR2 YYDKDF (reference sequence). There are 15 residues in the CDR3. J lost 2 bases, V lost 4 bases, and 6 bases had no gene match. CDR3: CATSTPQGANYGYTF. In DNA form, the CDR3 reads TGTGCCACCAGCACACCTCAGGGGGCGAACTATGGCTACACCTTC.